The 32 T cell receptor beta chains below all came from one sample that was sequenced in a study of shared T cell receptors in the human thymus. TCRdb keeps only in-frame clones here, not all; method: immunoSEQ multiplex PCR. The sample has over 650,000 clones, around 87% seen once. These data were also filed under a second study, of human thymus T cells.

The source material was thymocytes. The receptors come from a boy less than two years old with a congenital heart defect.

The rearrangement uses TRBV5-1 and TRBJ1-4; no clear D gene. From germline, CDR1 is SGHRS and CDR2 YFSETQ. This CDR3 contains 14 residues. V was trimmed by 3 bases and J by 0 bases, leaving 6 bases between them. The CDR3 DNA reads TGCGCCAGCAGCTGCGGAGCAACTAATGAAAAACTGTTTTTT. Translating it yields CASSCGATNEKLFF.

The V gene is TRBV7-2, the J gene TRBJ2-2, with a tentative D call TRBD1 (6 bases). V shed 1 base and J shed 3 bases, with 12 bases lying between them. The CDR3 is made up of 16 amino acids. Germline loops: CDR1 SGHTA, CDR2 FQGNSA. CDR3 nucleotides: TGTGCCAGCAGCTTAGTCCGTCCAGGGGACACCGGGGAGCTGTTTTTT. As protein: CASSLVRPGDTGELFF.

CDR3 residues: CASSSRTSGGDSTDTQYF. CDR3 coding DNA: TGTGCCAGCAGCTCCAGGACTAGCGGGGGGGATAGCACAGATACGCAGTATTTT. This chain connects TRBV11-1 to TRBJ2-3; 15 nucleotides agree with TRBD2. The CDR3 has 18 amino acids. The V gene end was trimmed by 4 bases and the J gene end by 0 bases; junction bases not matched to a gene: 5. CDR1 is SGHAT and CDR2 is FQDESV in the germline V gene (reference sequence).

This chain connects TRBV29-1 to TRBJ1-1; 8 nucleotides agree with TRBD1. Germline loops: CDR1 SQVTM, CDR2 ANQGSEA. The CDR3 is 15 amino acids. J gave up 9 bases and V 3 bases, and 15 bases lay outside the gene matches. In DNA form, the CDR3 reads TGCAGCGTTGACGTCGATCAGGGGGCAAGTGAAAAAGCTTTCTTT. It translates to CSVDVDQGASEKAFF. The entire variable domain, with the rest obtained from reference TRBV29-1 and TRBJ1-1, is as follows: SAVISQKPSRDICQRGTSLTIQCQVDSQVTMMFWYRQQPGQSLTLIATANQGSEATYESGFVIDKFPISRPNLTFSTLTVSNMSPEDSSIYLCSVDVDQGASEKAFFGQGTRLTVV.

The CDR3 nucleotides are TGCGCCAGCAGCTTGGCCAGTACAGGCCAAGAGACCCAGTACTTC. Its translation is CASSLASTGQETQYF. This chain connects TRBV5-1 to TRBJ2-5, with a weak D call TRBD1 (5 bases). V was cut by 0 bases and J by 1 base, with 10 bases left in between. The CDR3 runs to 15 residues. Germline loops: CDR1 SGHRS, CDR2 YFSETQ.

The J gene is TRBJ1-2, the V gene TRBV28; D possibly corresponds to TRBD1 (5 bases). Trimming took 6 bases from V and 6 from J, leaving 17 bases between them. This CDR3 is built from 14 residues. Germline values: CDR1 MDHEN, CDR2 SYDVKM. CDR3 DNA sequence: TGTGCCAGCAGCCCTCAATGGGGGGTGGATGGCTACACCTTC. The encoded protein is CASSPQWGVDGYTF.

V usage is TRBV9 and J usage is TRBJ2-1; TRBD2 aligns across 10 bases. CDR1 and CDR2 from the germline V gene are SGDLS and YYNGEE. The V gene end was trimmed by 3 bases and the J gene end by 3 bases; junction bases not matched to a gene: 6. This CDR3 region has 16 residues. The CDR3 reads CASSATLAGDYNEQFF. In DNA form, the CDR3 reads TGTGCCAGCAGCGCTACTCTAGCGGGAGACTACAATGAGCAGTTCTTC.

The chain is built from TRBV7-2 and TRBJ2-7; 10 nucleotides match TRBD1. The V gene end was trimmed by 4 bases and the J gene end by 4 bases; junction bases not matched to a gene: 7. The CDR3 is made up of 15 amino acids. CDR1 and CDR2 from the germline V gene are SGHTA and FQGNSA. This CDR3 reads CASSSGDRGRYEQYF. The DNA of the CDR3 is TGTGCCAGCAGCTCGGGGGACAGGGGTCGATACGAGCAGTACTTC.

The chain is built from TRBV5-4 and TRBJ2-4; 12 bases map to TRBD2. Germline V gene sequence: CDR1 SGHNT, CDR2 YYREEE (reference sequence). There are 17 residues in the CDR3. With 2 bases clipped from V and 5 bases from J, the junction kept 8 bases outside the gene matches. CDR3 loop: CASSLFLAGGGENIQYF. DNA of the CDR3: TGTGCCAGCAGCTTATTCCTAGCGGGAGGGGGAGAAAACATTCAGTACTTC.

This CDR3 is CASSQGPAGTYNEQFF. The CDR3 nucleotides are TGCGCCAGCAGCCAAGGCCCAGCGGGGACCTACAATGAGCAGTTCTTC. V and J are TRBV4-3 and TRBJ2-1, with TRBD2 identical over 7 bases. The CDR3 has 16 amino acids. Germline loops: CDR1 LGHNA, CDR2 YSLEER. The junction had 5 bases not matched to a gene; V was cut back by 1 base and J by 2 bases.

The rearrangement uses TRBV27 and TRBJ2-1, with unresolved D. Germline values: CDR1 MNHEY, CDR2 SMNVEV (reference sequence). V lost 8 bases, J lost 8 bases, and 19 bases lay in between. CDR3 size: 14 residues. The CDR3 DNA reads as TGTGCCAGCGGATTCAACAAAACACGGGATGAGCAGTTCTTC. Translating gives CASGFNKTRDEQFF.

The rearrangement joins TRBV4-3 to TRBJ2-3; TRBD2 aligns across 10 bases. The CDR3 length is 16 residues. J gave up 4 bases and V 1 base, and 5 bases lay outside the gene matches. The germline V gene has CDR1 LGHNA and CDR2 YSLEER. The CDR3 DNA reads TGCGCCAGCAGCCAAGGGAGCGGGAGGGACCCAGATACGCAGTATTTT. Translation: CASSQGSGRDPDTQYF.

V usage is TRBV28 and J usage is TRBJ2-7; unclear D gene. Trimming removed 1 base from V and 3 bases from J, with 10 bases in between. CDR3 length equals 14 residues. Germline V gives CDR1 MDHEN, CDR2 SYDVKM. The DNA for the CDR3 is TGTGCCAGCAGTTTATTGCGGCGGAACTACGAGCAGTACTTC. Translation gives CASSLLRRNYEQYF. The full variable domain, its missing parts supplied by reference TRBV28 and TRBJ2-7, is DVKVTQSSRYLVKRTGEKVFLECVQDMDHENMFWYRQDPGLGLRLIYFSYDVKMKEKGDIPEGYSVSREKKERFSLILESASTNQTSMYLCASSLLRRNYEQYFGPGTRLTVT.

This clone came up a few times. The chain carries TRBV19 and TRBJ1-5, with 8 positions matching TRBD1. V dropped 3 bases and J dropped 0; count of bases not matched to a gene: 7. Germline loops: CDR1 LNHDA, CDR2 SQIVND (reference sequence). This CDR3 comprises 17 residues. In DNA, the CDR3 is TGTGCCAGTAGTATCTCGCAGGGGGCGTATAGCAATCAGCCCCAGCATTTT. Its protein product is CASSISQGAYSNQPQHF. The whole variable domain, remainder taken from reference TRBV19 and TRBJ1-5, is DGGITQSPKYLFRKEGQNVTLSCEQNLNHDAMYWYRQDPGQGLRLIYYSQIVNDFQKGDIAEGYSVSREKKESFPLTVTSAQKNPTAFYLCASSISQGAYSNQPQHFGDGTRLSIL.

The rearrangement uses TRBV15 and TRBJ1-1; TRBD1 matches at 7 bases. Germline trimming cut 1 base from V and 4 bases from J; bases unmatched to any gene: 9. CDR3 length: 16 amino acids. CDR1 is LNHNV and CDR2 is YYDKDF in the germline V gene (reference sequence). The CDR3 DNA sequence: TGTGCCACCAGCAGAGCAAGACAGGGTGAATTCACTGAAGCTTTCTTT. This gives the protein CATSRARQGEFTEAFF. Combining the CDR3 with reference TRBV15 and TRBJ1-1 gives the whole variable domain DAMVIQNPRYQVTQFGKPVTLSCSQTLNHNVMYWYQQKSSQAPKLLFHYYDKDFNNEADTPDNFQSRRPNTSFCFLDIRSPGLGDTAMYLCATSRARQGEFTEAFFGQGTRLTVV.

The V and J genes are TRBV7-6 and TRBJ2-2; the match to TRBD2 covers 15 bases. Per germline, CDR1 SGHVS and CDR2 FNYEAQ. J gave up 2 bases and V 10 bases, and 11 bases lay outside the gene matches. CDR3 size: 18 residues. The CDR3 DNA reads TGTGCCACTCAACCCCAGGGACTAGCGGGAGGAAACACCGGGGAGCTGTTTTTT. Translated, it gives CATQPQGLAGGNTGELFF.

V usage is TRBV27 and J usage is TRBJ2-1; TRBD2 matches 9 bases. The length of the CDR3 is 14 residues. Germline V CDR1 and CDR2: MNHEY, SMNVEV (reference sequence). With 3 bases clipped from V and 5 bases from J, the junction kept 2 bases outside the gene matches. This CDR3 is CASSLASGDNEQFF. The CDR3 DNA is TGTGCCAGCAGTTTGGCTAGCGGGGACAATGAGCAGTTCTTC.

This chain uses TRBV5-1 with TRBJ2-7, with a tentative D call TRBD1 (6 bases). V gave up 5 bases and J gave up 5 bases, with 23 bases separating them. This CDR3 is 16 amino acids long. Germline CDR1 reads SGHRS; CDR2 reads YFSETQ. The CDR3 loop reads CASRSTAYYRDHEQYF. The DNA for the CDR3 is TGCGCCAGCAGATCTACCGCCTATTACAGGGATCACGAGCAGTACTTC. Filled out from reference TRBV5-1 and TRBJ2-7, the complete variable domain reads KAGVTQTPRYLIKTRGQQVTLSCSPISGHRSVSWYQQTPGQGLQFLFEYFSETQRNKGNFPGRFSGRQFSNSRSEMNVSTLELGDSALYLCASRSTAYYRDHEQYFGPGTRLTVT.

The rearrangement uses TRBV5-1 and TRBJ1-2, with no clear D. V was shortened by 4 bases and J by 6 bases, with 10 bases between the two germline ends. The CDR3 consists of 12 residues. The germline V gene encodes CDR1 SGHRS and CDR2 YFSETQ. CDR3 region: CASSLGGNGYTF. The CDR3 bases are TGCGCCAGCAGCCTGGGCGGGAATGGCTACACCTTC. Complete variable domain (other parts from reference TRBV5-1 and TRBJ1-2): KAGVTQTPRYLIKTRGQQVTLSCSPISGHRSVSWYQQTPGQGLQFLFEYFSETQRNKGNFPGRFSGRQFSNSRSEMNVSTLELGDSALYLCASSLGGNGYTFGSGTRLTVV.

This chain links TRBV10-3 with TRBJ1-5; TRBD1 might be the D (5 bases). The CDR3 length is 16 residues. Germline V lookup: CDR1 ENHRY, CDR2 SYGVKD. V lost 4 bases and J 4 bases, leaving 17 bases between the germline ends. CDR3 nucleotides: TGTGCCATCAGTGTGTCAGGACAAGGGGATAATCAGCCCCAGCATTTT. Translating it yields CAISVSGQGDNQPQHF.

J is TRBJ2-2 and V is TRBV9; D is possibly TRBD1 (6 bases). This CDR3 has 12 amino acids. The V and J ends lost 3 bases and 6 bases respectively, with 6 bases between them. The germline V gene encodes CDR1 SGDLS and CDR2 YYNGEE. Here the CDR3 DNA reads TGTGCCAGCAGCGACAGGGCCGGGGAGCTGTTTTTT. Translated: CASSDRAGELFF. Looking up the rest from reference TRBV9 and TRBJ2-2 gives the full variable domain: DSGVTQTPKHLITATGQRVTLRCSPRSGDLSVYWYQQSLDQGLQFLIQYYNGEERAKGNILERFSAQQFPDLHSELNLSSLELGDSALYFCASSDRAGELFFGEGSRLTVL.

This chain connects TRBV18 to TRBJ2-7; D gene unclear. Trimming pared 6 bases from V and 2 bases from J, leaving 8 bases between. The CDR3 is 12 amino acids. Germline lookup yields CDR1 KGHSH and CDR2 LQKENI. CDR3 residues: CASSPRPYEQYF. The CDR3 nucleotides read TGTGCCAGCTCCCCGAGGCCCTACGAGCAGTACTTC.

V usage is TRBV7-9 and J usage is TRBJ2-7; D possibly corresponds to TRBD1 (5 bases). The CDR3 is 12 residues long. The germline V gene encodes CDR1 SEHNR and CDR2 FQNEAQ (reference sequence). Between the trimmed V and J ends, which lost 3 bases and 6 bases, there was a span of 9 bases. The CDR3 region is CASSFRTTEQYF. Here the CDR3 DNA reads TGTGCCAGCAGCTTTCGGACAACCGAGCAGTACTTC.

The rearrangement uses TRBV6-5 and TRBJ1-1; TRBD1 might be the D (6 bases). Trimming stripped 3 bases from V and 4 bases from J, with 12 bases between. Germline CDR1 reads MNHEY; CDR2 reads SVGAGI. This CDR3 has 14 amino acids. The CDR3 sequence is CASSYRDTSTEAFF. The CDR3, as DNA: TGTGCCAGCAGTTATAGGGACACTTCCACTGAAGCTTTCTTT.

The genes are TRBV27 and TRBJ1-2; D remains unclear. Germline V CDR1 and CDR2: MNHEY, SMNVEV (reference sequence). This CDR3 has 16 residues. V lost 3 bases and J 0 bases, leaving 14 bases between the germline ends. CDR3 nucleotide sequence: TGTGCCAGCAGTTTTAGGGAGGGAAGAGCTAACTATGGCTACACCTTC. This codes for CASSFREGRANYGYTF.

The V call is TRBV25-1, the J call TRBJ2-3; 8 bases align to TRBD2. The V and J ends lost 2 bases and 0 bases, in that order; junction bases with no gene match: 7. Germline V lookup: CDR1 MGHDK, CDR2 SYGVNS. The CDR3 has 17 amino acids. CDR3 region: CASSEKGASGSTDTQYF. The DNA for the CDR3 is TGTGCCAGCAGTGAAAAAGGGGCTAGCGGGAGCACAGATACGCAGTATTTT. Full variable domain (outside the CDR3, taken from reference TRBV25-1 and TRBJ2-3): EADIYQTPRYLVIGTGKKITLECSQTMGHDKMYWYQQDPGMELHLIHYSYGVNSTEKGDLSSESTVSRIRTEHFPLTLESARPSHTSQYLCASSEKGASGSTDTQYFGPGTRLTVL.

The chain uses TRBV6-6 and TRBJ1-1; 10 bases line up with TRBD1. This CDR3 has 16 residues. Germline V lookup: CDR1 MNHNY, CDR2 SVGAGI (reference sequence). Trimming took 5 bases from V and 0 from J; bases not matched to a gene: 6. The CDR3 DNA sequence: TGTGCCAGCAGTGCCGGGACAGGGGACATGAACACTGAAGCTTTCTTT. This gives the protein CASSAGTGDMNTEAFF.

This sequence joins TRBV10-3 and TRBJ2-5, with 11 positions matching TRBD2. V lost 4 bases, J lost 4 bases, and 5 bases stayed unmatched. Germline CDR1 is ENHRY and CDR2 is SYGVKD. The CDR3 covers 15 residues. CDR3 residues: CAISGSGGALETQYF. For the CDR3, the DNA is TGTGCCATCAGTGGTAGCGGGGGGGCCCTAGAGACCCAGTACTTC.

The chain uses TRBV5-8 and TRBJ2-1, with 8 bases lining up with TRBD2. CDR3 size: 16 residues. Germline V gives CDR1 SGHTS, CDR2 YDEGEE. Losses at the gene ends were 7 bases for V and 3 bases for J; bases not matched to a gene: 12. Here the CDR3 reads CASREAPGGNYNEQFF. DNA for the CDR3: TGTGCCAGCCGGGAAGCCCCGGGAGGGAACTACAATGAGCAGTTCTTC.

CDR3: CASSPHGDRGRGQPQHF. The CDR3 DNA reads TGTGCCAGCAGTCCACACGGGGACAGGGGGCGAGGACAGCCCCAGCATTTT. The chain joins TRBV28 to TRBJ1-5, with 12 bases lining up with TRBD1. Germline-derived CDR1 and CDR2 are MDHEN and SYDVKM. The CDR3 length is 17 residues. V was clipped by 5 bases and J by 7 bases; unmatched bases: 12. The full variable domain, in which reference TRBV28 and TRBJ1-5 provide the parts outside the CDR3, is DVKVTQSSRYLVKRTGEKVFLECVQDMDHENMFWYRQDPGLGLRLIYFSYDVKMKEKGDIPEGYSVSREKKERFSLILESASTNQTSMYLCASSPHGDRGRGQPQHFGDGTRLSIL.

This clone turned up a few times. The chain links TRBV7-2 to TRBJ1-1; TRBD1 agrees at 7 bases. Per germline, CDR1 SGHTA and CDR2 FQGNSA. The CDR3 extends over 15 amino acids. The junction had 6 bases not matched to a gene; V was cut back by 4 bases and J by 1 base. CDR3 nucleotide sequence: TGTGCCAGCAGCTCCACACAGGGGCAGAACACTGAAGCTTTCTTT. Translation: CASSSTQGQNTEAFF.

V is TRBV15 and J is TRBJ2-5; D possibly corresponds to TRBD2 (5 bases). V was pared by 0 bases and J by 5 bases, with 10 bases between. CDR1 is LNHNV and CDR2 is YYDKDF in the germline V gene (reference sequence). The CDR3 consists of 14 residues. The CDR3, as DNA: TGTGCCACCAGCAGAGACACGAGGAGGGAGACCCAGTACTTC. As protein: CATSRDTRRETQYF.